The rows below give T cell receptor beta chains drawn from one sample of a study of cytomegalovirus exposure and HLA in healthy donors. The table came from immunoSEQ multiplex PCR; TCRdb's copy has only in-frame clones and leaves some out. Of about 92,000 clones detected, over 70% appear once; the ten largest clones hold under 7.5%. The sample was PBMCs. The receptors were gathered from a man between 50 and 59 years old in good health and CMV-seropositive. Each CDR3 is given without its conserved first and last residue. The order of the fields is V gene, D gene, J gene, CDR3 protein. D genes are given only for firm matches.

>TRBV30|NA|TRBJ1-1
AWSEQGLLNTEAF
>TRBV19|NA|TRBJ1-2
ASRSPTETNYGYT
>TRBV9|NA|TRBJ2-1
ASARFNEQF
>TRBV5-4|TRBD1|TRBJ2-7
ASTLDRVHEQY
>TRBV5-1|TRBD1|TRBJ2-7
ASSGQGALNEQY
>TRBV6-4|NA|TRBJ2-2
ASKVMRDTGELF
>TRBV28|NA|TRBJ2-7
ASSLWTGTYEQY
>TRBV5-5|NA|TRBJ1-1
ASSWVDGTQNTEAF
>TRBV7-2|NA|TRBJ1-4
ASSLGGQKLF
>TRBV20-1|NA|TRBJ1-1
SGGLNTEAF
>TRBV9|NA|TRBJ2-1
ASSAGGGRNEQL
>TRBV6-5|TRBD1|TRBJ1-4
ASRGTGKKPF
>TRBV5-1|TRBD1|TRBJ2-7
ASSLAGQGAYEQY
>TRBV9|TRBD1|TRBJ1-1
ASSVGVGGSTEAF
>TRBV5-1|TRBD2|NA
ASSSPGLDEQY
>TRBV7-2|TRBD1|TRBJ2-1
ASARRGNEQF
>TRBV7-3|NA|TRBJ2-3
ASSLTGTDTQY
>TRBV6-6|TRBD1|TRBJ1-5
ASSYDRGNQPQH
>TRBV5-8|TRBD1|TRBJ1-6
ASSADRAVGNSPLH
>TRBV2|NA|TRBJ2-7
ASSERQAITYEQY
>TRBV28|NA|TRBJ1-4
ASSFPIPGIDEKLF
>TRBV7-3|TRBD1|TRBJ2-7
ASWDRDRAIPYEQY
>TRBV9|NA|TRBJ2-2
ASSGGNTGELF